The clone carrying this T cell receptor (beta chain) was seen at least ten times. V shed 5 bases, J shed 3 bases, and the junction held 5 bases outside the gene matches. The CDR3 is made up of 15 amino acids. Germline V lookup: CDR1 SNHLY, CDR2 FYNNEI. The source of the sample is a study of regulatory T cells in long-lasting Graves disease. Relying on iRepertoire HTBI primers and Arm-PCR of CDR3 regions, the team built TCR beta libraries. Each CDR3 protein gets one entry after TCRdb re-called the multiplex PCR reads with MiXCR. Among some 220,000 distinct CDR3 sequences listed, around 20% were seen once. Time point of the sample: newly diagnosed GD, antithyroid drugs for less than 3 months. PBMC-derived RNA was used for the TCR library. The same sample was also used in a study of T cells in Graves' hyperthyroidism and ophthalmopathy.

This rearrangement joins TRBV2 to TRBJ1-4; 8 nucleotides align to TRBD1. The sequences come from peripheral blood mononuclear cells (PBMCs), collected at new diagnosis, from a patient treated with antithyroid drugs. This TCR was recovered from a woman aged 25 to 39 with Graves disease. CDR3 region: CASSTGQGANEKLFF. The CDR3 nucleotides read TGTGCCAGCAGTACCGGACAGGGTGCTAATGAAAAACTGTTTTTT.